These 10 T cell receptor beta chains originate from one sample sequenced in a study of blood T cell repertoires in COVID-19. TCRdb keeps only in-frame clones here, not all; method: immunoSEQ multiplex PCR. The sample has around 300,000 clones, 85% to 90% seen once. Input material: peripheral blood. The source is a woman aged 30 to 39 with COVID-19, enrolled during active disease.

This chain connects TRBV7-9 to TRBJ1-5, with TRBD1 matching 7 bases. The CDR3 covers 14 residues. V lost 5 bases to trimming and J lost 7 bases; unmatched junction nucleotides: 8. Germline V gene sequence: CDR1 SEHNR, CDR2 FQNEAQ (reference sequence). CDR3 coding DNA: TGTGCCAGCAGCGTGAACGACAGGGAACAGCCCCAGCATTTT. It specifies CASSVNDREQPQHF.

J is TRBJ1-1 and V is TRBV5-4; D unresolved. Trimming pared 4 bases from V and 0 bases from J, leaving 4 bases between. CDR1 and CDR2 (germline): SGHNT, YYREEE (reference sequence). CDR3 length: 12 amino acids. This CDR3 is CASSQMNTEAFF. CDR3 DNA: TGTGCCAGCAGCCAGATGAACACTGAAGCTTTCTTT.

The CDR3 region is CASSLELGNGYTF. CDR3 coding DNA: TGCGCCAGCAGCTTGGAGTTGGGCAACGGCTACACCTTC. The chain recombines TRBV5-1 with TRBJ1-2; D remains unclear. V lost 0 bases and J lost 8, with 11 bases in between. The CDR3 totals 13 residues. The germline V gene has CDR1 SGHRS and CDR2 YFSETQ. Full variable domain (remainder filled in from reference TRBV5-1 and TRBJ1-2): KAGVTQTPRYLIKTRGQQVTLSCSPISGHRSVSWYQQTPGQGLQFLFEYFSETQRNKGNFPGRFSGRQFSNSRSEMNVSTLELGDSALYLCASSLELGNGYTFGSGTRLTVV.

This rearrangement joins TRBV12-3 or TRBV12-4 to TRBJ1-1, with D unresolved. V was pared by 4 bases and J by 1 base, with 7 bases between. The CDR3 length is 13 residues. The CDR3 spells CASSSLWNTEAFF. The DNA for the CDR3 is TGTGCCAGCAGTTCCCTGTGGAACACTGAAGCTTTCTTT.

J is TRBJ1-2 and V is TRBV5-1; D is uncertain. The length of the CDR3 is 14 residues. V lost 0 bases, J lost 0 bases, and 6 bases lay in between. Germline CDR1 is SGHRS and CDR2 is YFSETQ. The CDR3 is CASSLADANYGYTF. Written as DNA, the CDR3 is TGCGCCAGCAGCTTGGCAGATGCTAACTATGGCTACACCTTC.

The chain has TRBV10-3 and TRBJ1-2, with 9 bases fitting TRBD1. Unmatched junction bases numbered 13, after V lost 11 bases and J lost 3 bases. This CDR3 has 15 amino acids. Germline CDR1 is ENHRY and CDR2 is SYGVKD. The CDR3 nucleotides are TGTGCCGCTCAGGGACAGGGTTTTCTGGACTATGGCTACACCTTC. Its translation: CAAQGQGFLDYGYTF.

The gene calls are TRBV6-1 and TRBJ2-7; a possible D gene is TRBD1 (5 bases). Germline loops: CDR1 MNHNS, CDR2 SASEGT. Between the trimmed V and J ends, which lost 3 bases and 2 bases, there was a span of 11 bases. The CDR3 has 14 residues. CDR3 sequence reads: CASSEAGITYEQYF. The CDR3, as DNA: TGTGCCAGCAGTGAGGCAGGGATAACCTACGAGCAGTACTTC.

The chain is built from TRBV11-2 and TRBJ2-3, with 11 bases identical to TRBD2. Losses at the gene ends were 3 bases for V and 9 bases for J; bases not matched to a gene: 11. The CDR3 runs 16 residues. In germline, CDR1 is SGHAT, CDR2 FQNNGV. CDR3 bases: TGTGCCAGCAGCTTGGCGAGAATGATAGCGGGAGGGACGCAGTATTTT. This codes for CASSLARMIAGGTQYF.

This chain uses TRBV5-6 with TRBJ2-1; a weak D match, TRBD2 (6 bases). Germline V gives CDR1 SGHDT, CDR2 YYEEEE. V was shortened by 0 bases and J by 3 bases, with 10 bases between the two germline ends. The CDR3 is 15 residues long. This CDR3 reads CASSLGGGNYNEQFF. For the CDR3, the DNA is TGTGCCAGCAGCTTGGGTGGGGGGAACTACAATGAGCAGTTCTTC.

A word on this clone: Other DNA sequences in the sample encode the same CDR3. This chain connects TRBV5-4 to TRBJ1-2, with no clear D. The V and J ends lost 5 bases and 13 bases respectively, with 18 bases between them. Per germline, CDR1 SGHNT and CDR2 YYREEE (reference sequence). This CDR3 comprises 12 residues. As DNA, the CDR3 is TGTGCCAGCAGTCCGGATAGCTCCCTGACCACCTTC. Encoded protein: CASSPDSSLTTF.